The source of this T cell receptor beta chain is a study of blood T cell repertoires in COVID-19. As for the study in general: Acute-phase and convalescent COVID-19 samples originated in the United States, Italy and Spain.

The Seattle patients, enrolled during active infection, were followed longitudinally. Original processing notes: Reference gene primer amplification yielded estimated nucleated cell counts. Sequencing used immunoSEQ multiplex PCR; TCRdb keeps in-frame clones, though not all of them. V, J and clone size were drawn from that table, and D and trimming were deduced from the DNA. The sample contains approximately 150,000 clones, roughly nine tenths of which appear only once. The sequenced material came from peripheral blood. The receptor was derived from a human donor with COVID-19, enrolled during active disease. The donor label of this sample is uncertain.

As DNA, the CDR3 is TGTGCCAGCAGGGGACCAGACAGGCGGCGGCATCAGAACACTGAAGCTTTCTTT. Translation: CASRGPDRRRHQNTEAFF. The rearrangement uses TRBV27 and TRBJ1-1; D perhaps matches TRBD1 (6 bases). Germline values: CDR1 MNHEY, CDR2 SMNVEV (reference sequence). Trimming pared 6 bases from V and 1 base from J, leaving 24 bases between. This CDR3 has 18 amino acids.